This section outlines one TCR beta chain sequence together with its context. Its specificity is not known. The germline CDR1 and CDR2 sequences are KGHDR and SFDVKD. With 3 bases clipped from V and 10 bases from J, the junction kept 10 bases outside the gene matches. This CDR3 spans 17 amino acids. The sample is drawn from a study of T cell repertoires in cytomegalovirus infection. General study findings and limits: Carriage of CMV together with the relevant HLA was identifiable through cumulative public TCR beta family frequency. The response measured ex vivo was dominated by TCR beta clonotypes (HLA-C-restricted and CMV-specific).

In TCRdb, the reads were re-called with MiXCR into one record per CDR3 protein. Of around 900,000 distinct CDR3 sequences listed, roughly 30% were seen once; the top ten hold 13%. This chain joins TRBV24-1 and TRBJ2-1; TRBD2 matches 14 bases. This TCR derives from a human donor in good health (CMV status not recorded). Some clones in this sample may be carry-over from other donors' samples. The material sequenced was cultured CD8+ T cells from PBMCs, taken from culture after CMV antigen stimulation. DNA of the CDR3: TGTGCCACCAGTGATCCAACTGGACTAGCGGGGGGTGAGGAGCAGTTCTTC. Its translation: CATSDPTGLAGGEEQFF.